These 20 T cell receptor beta chains were sequenced from one sample in a study of blood T cell repertoires in COVID-19. Data came from immunoSEQ multiplex PCR; TCRdb stores just in-frame clones and leaves some out. The sample lists over 250,000 clones; about 88% were seen once. Sequencing was carried out using peripheral blood. All receptors derive from a woman aged 60-75 years with acute or convalescent COVID-19.

The count of this clone is one. The chain joins TRBV19 to TRBJ1-1; the match to TRBD1 covers 9 bases. Germline CDR1 and CDR2: LNHDA and SQIVND (reference sequence). Trimming cost V 3 bases and J 7 bases; bases outside gene matches: 9. This CDR3 is 15 amino acids long. In DNA, the CDR3 is TGTGCCAGTAGTATTCTGGGGGGACAGGGCCTTGAAGCTTTCTTT. It codes for CASSILGGQGLEAFF. Drawing the rest from reference TRBV19 and TRBJ1-1, the complete variable domain is DGGITQSPKYLFRKEGQNVTLSCEQNLNHDAMYWYRQDPGQGLRLIYYSQIVNDFQKGDIAEGYSVSREKKESFPLTVTSAQKNPTAFYLCASSILGGQGLEAFFGQGTRLTVV.

This sequence joins TRBV5-6 and TRBJ1-1; TRBD1 matches at 8 bases. Per germline, CDR1 SGHDT and CDR2 YYEEEE. The CDR3 contains 17 residues. With 4 bases clipped from V and 0 bases from J, the junction kept 11 bases outside the gene matches. The DNA of the CDR3 is TGTGCCAGCAGCACCAGGGGGCGCGGACTCATGAACACTGAAGCTTTCTTT. It specifies CASSTRGRGLMNTEAFF.

The genes are TRBV5-6 and TRBJ1-1, with 7 bases that match TRBD1. The J segment lost 10 bases and the V segment lost 4 bases, leaving 7 bases of the junction unmatched. This CDR3 contains 12 residues. Germline V gives CDR1 SGHDT, CDR2 YYEEEE. The CDR3: CASSVTGAGAFF. The CDR3 DNA sequence: TGTGCCAGCAGCGTAACAGGGGCGGGAGCTTTCTTT.

This chain links TRBV7-2 with TRBJ2-7; 11 nucleotides match TRBD2. The J segment lost 7 bases and the V segment lost 5 bases, leaving 10 bases of the junction unmatched. The CDR3 has 15 amino acids. Germline V gene sequence: CDR1 SGHTA, CDR2 FQGNSA. CDR3 protein: CASSHSGRAPWEQYF. The CDR3 DNA reads TGTGCCAGCAGCCATAGCGGGAGGGCCCCATGGGAGCAGTACTTC.

The chain joins TRBV6-2 or TRBV6-3 to TRBJ1-5, with D possibly being TRBD1 (6 bases). V was cut by 5 bases and J by 1 base, with 9 bases left in between. Germline V gene data show CDR1 as MNHEY and CDR2 as SVGEGT. The CDR3 is 14 residues long. The CDR3 sequence is CASSLGGSNQPQHF. CDR3 nucleotides: TGTGCCAGCAGTCTAGGGGGAAGCAATCAGCCCCAGCATTTT.

This sequence joins TRBV11-2 and TRBJ1-2, with D possibly matching TRBD1 (5 bases). CDR1 is SGHAT, CDR2 FQNNGV, per germline. V lost 2 bases, J lost 3 bases, and 13 bases lay in between. The CDR3 covers 15 residues. The CDR3: CASSLSGGRDYGYTF. CDR3 coding DNA: TGTGCCAGCAGCTTATCGGGGGGTCGCGACTATGGCTACACCTTC.

This clone was picked up one time. The rearrangement links TRBV11-2 to TRBJ1-5; tentative D call: TRBD1 (5 bases). The CDR3 runs to 13 residues. V shed 5 bases and J shed 11 bases, with 16 bases lying between them. Germline V gene data show CDR1 as SGHAT and CDR2 as FQNNGV. CDR3 region: CASSPVSGVAQHF. The DNA for the CDR3 is TGTGCCAGCAGCCCAGTGTCGGGGGTGGCCCAGCATTTT.

There are a few counts of this clone. V is TRBV6-5 and J is TRBJ2-7; 8 positions agree with TRBD2. The V and J ends lost 8 bases and 0 bases, in that order; junction bases with no gene match: 6. The CDR3 has 14 amino acids. Germline V gene data show CDR1 as MNHEY and CDR2 as SVGAGI. CDR3 DNA: TGTGCCAGCGACCGGGGGGGGAGCTCCTACGAGCAGTACTTC. It is translated as CASDRGGSSYEQYF.

The CDR3 loop is CATSDRTGGSNQPQHF. CDR3 DNA sequence: TGTGCCACCAGTGACAGGACAGGGGGTTCAAATCAGCCCCAGCATTTT. The gene calls are TRBV24-1 and TRBJ1-5; TRBD1 matches 10 bases. Trimming removed 4 bases from V and 4 bases from J; junction bases left unmatched: 6. The CDR3 loop spans 16 amino acids. CDR1 is KGHDR, CDR2 SFDVKD, per germline.

The chain has TRBV5-1 and TRBJ2-7; 13 positions match TRBD2. The J segment lost 0 bases and the V segment lost 3 bases, leaving 6 bases of the junction unmatched. This CDR3 region has 17 residues. CDR1 and CDR2 (germline): SGHRS, YFSETQ. The CDR3 protein is CASSSGTSGIFSYEQYF. CDR3 sequence (DNA): TGCGCCAGCAGCTCCGGGACTAGCGGGATCTTCTCCTACGAGCAGTACTTC.

The rearrangement joins TRBV9 to TRBJ2-1; TRBD1 agrees at 7 bases. The V gene end was trimmed by 4 bases and the J gene end by 2 bases; junction bases not matched to a gene: 3. In germline, CDR1 is SGDLS, CDR2 YYNGEE. This CDR3 contains 14 residues. In DNA, the CDR3 is TGTGCCAGCAGCATCGGGACAGCCTACAATGAGCAGTTCTTC. This encodes CASSIGTAYNEQFF.

This chain joins TRBV5-6 and TRBJ1-2, with 8 bases that match TRBD1. With 6 bases clipped from V and 7 bases from J, the junction kept 8 bases outside the gene matches. There are 13 residues in the CDR3. From germline, CDR1 is SGHDT and CDR2 YYEEEE. CDR3 DNA: TGTGCCAGCAACCACCAGGGGGCGGGTGGCTACACCTTC. Amino acids: CASNHQGAGGYTF.

The V and J genes are TRBV4-2 and TRBJ1-2; TRBD1 is a possible D gene (5 bases). The V end was cut by 3 bases, the J end by 8 bases, with 16 bases between. From germline, CDR1 is LGHNA and CDR2 YNFKEQ. CDR3 length equals 14 residues. This chain's CDR3 is CASSQIDRPGGYTF. CDR3 nucleotides: TGTGCCAGCAGCCAGATCGACAGACCAGGCGGCTACACCTTC.

This rearrangement joins TRBV7-8 to TRBJ2-5; D is possibly TRBD2 (6 bases). The CDR3 runs 15 residues. CDR1 is SGHVS and CDR2 is FQNEAQ in the germline V gene. V lost 1 base and J lost 4, with 13 bases in between. The CDR3 reads CASSLGRGGAETQYF. The DNA of the CDR3 is TGTGCCAGCAGCTTAGGCAGAGGAGGGGCAGAGACCCAGTACTTC.

V is TRBV5-4 and J is TRBJ1-5; D not resolved. The CDR3 extends over 15 amino acids. Germline V gives CDR1 SGHNT, CDR2 YYREEE (reference sequence). Trimming shortened V by 0 bases and J by 3 bases, and 10 bases separated the two germline ends. The chain's CDR3 is CASSLGGFPNQPQHF. In DNA, the CDR3 is TGTGCCAGCAGCTTGGGAGGGTTCCCCAATCAGCCCCAGCATTTT.

This clone has just a few counts. V and J are TRBV5-5 and TRBJ2-1, with TRBD2 identical over 13 bases. Trimming cost V 3 bases and J 2 bases; bases outside gene matches: 5. Germline CDR1 SGHKS, CDR2 YYEKEE (reference sequence). The CDR3 is 17 residues long. In nucleotides, the CDR3 is TGTGCCAGCAGCTCGGGACTAGCGGGGAGAACCTACAATGAGCAGTTCTTC. It specifies CASSSGLAGRTYNEQFF.

The rearrangement uses TRBV18 and TRBJ1-5, with D hard to call. V dropped 2 bases and J dropped 7 bases, with 12 bases sitting between them. The germline V gene has CDR1 KGHSH and CDR2 LQKENI. The CDR3 extends over 14 amino acids. The CDR3 DNA is TGTGCCAGCTCACCAGGGAGTGTTCCCCAGCCCCAGCATTTT. Protein sequence: CASSPGSVPQPQHF.

The V gene is TRBV2, the J gene TRBJ1-5; no reliable D call. Germline V gene sequence: CDR1 SNHLY, CDR2 FYNNEI. V was shortened by 3 bases and J by 5 bases, with 8 bases between the two germline ends. The length of the CDR3 is 13 residues. The CDR3 DNA follows: TGTGCCAGCAGTGACCGGAGAGATCAGCCCCAGCATTTT. Translating gives CASSDRRDQPQHF.

The V call is TRBV3-1 (or the pseudogene TRBV3-2), the J call TRBJ2-7; 9 nucleotides match TRBD1. With V trimmed by 1 base and J by 4 bases, 20 bases remained unmatched. The length of the CDR3 is 20 residues. Per the germline V gene, CDR1 is LGHDT and CDR2 is YNNKEL (reference sequence). The CDR3 spells CASSQGRTGALLLRTYEQYF. For the CDR3, the DNA is TGTGCCAGCAGCCAAGGTAGGACAGGGGCCCTTCTCCTACGAACTTACGAGCAGTACTTC.

This clone was recorded only once. This chain joins TRBV24-1 and TRBJ2-2; no clear D. This CDR3 is built from 15 residues. The germline V and J ends were trimmed by 0 bases and 7 bases, with 11 bases remaining between them. Germline V CDR1 and CDR2: KGHDR, SFDVKD. The CDR3 loop is CATSDLLQDGGELFF. CDR3 coding DNA: TGTGCCACCAGTGATTTGCTGCAGGATGGCGGGGAGCTGTTTTTT.